The T cell receptor (beta chain) under discussion was sequenced for a study of vaccination and CD4 T cells after COVID-19. Sequencing of DNA taken from cultured CD4+ T cells relied on the Oncomine TCR Beta short-read assay. A single record per CDR3 protein comes from TCRdb applying MiXCR to the PCR reads. The top ten clones hold less than 15% of a sample with more than 9,500 distinct CDR3 sequences, 45% to 50% of them seen once. Germline lookup yields CDR1 SGHTA and CDR2 FQGNSA. The CDR3 sequence is 11 residues long. Trimming left V 3 bases short and J 4 bases short, with 4 bases between. Study-wide results and limits: Among convalescent patients, a median around 86% of reactive clones emerged only after vaccination.

About this clonotype itself: The antigen is unknown.

The treatment here: roughly ten-day PBMC culture with coronavirus spike peptide pools or control peptides (ViraFEST assay). Approximately 2 million PBMCs were grown per well alongside 10 IU/ml IL-2 and 8 to 10 ug/ml peptide pools. The chain uses TRBV7-2 and TRBJ2-7; the D is unclear. This TCR was recovered from a human donor who had recovered from COVID-19. The sample was CD4+ T cells from blood, cultured in vitro. CDR3 amino acids: CASSFVYEQYF. CDR3 in DNA: TGTGCCAGCAGCTTCGTATACGAGCAGTACTTC.